This T cell receptor (beta chain) was identified during a study of blood T cells in healthy people across ages. Germline trimming cut 1 base from V and 2 bases from J; bases unmatched to any gene: 2. Germline assignment: CDR1 SGHAT and CDR2 FQNNGV. The CDR3 extends over 15 amino acids. A second PCR of about 7 to 12 cycles used a sample-barcoded 5' primer and a J-beta primer mix. Each CDR3 protein gets one entry after TCRdb re-called the 5' RACE reads with MiXCR. The data contain about 800,000 distinct CDR3 sequences, roughly 25% of them singletons. As for this clonotype: Its cognate antigen is unknown.

General study findings and limits: Versus aged donors, long-lived donors had higher diversity and more naive CD4+ cells.

The sample also formed part of further work on T cells of mothers and their children.

The source material was blood. The TCR sequence derives from a boy between 5 and 17 years old in good health. This chain connects TRBV11-2 to TRBJ1-2, with TRBD1 matching 9 bases. This CDR3 reads CASSLVGTGNYGYTF. CDR3 in DNA: TGTGCCAGCAGCTTAGTCGGGACAGGGAACTATGGCTACACCTTC.